The rows below give T cell receptor beta chains drawn from one sample of a study of CD8 T cells in Susac syndrome. TCRdb analysed the immunoSEQ multiplex PCR reads with MiXCR anew, one entry per CDR3 protein. The table shows roughly 130,000 distinct CDR3 sequences, with roughly 95% occurring only once. The material sequenced was CD4+ T cells from PBMCs. These receptors all stem from a human donor with Susac syndrome. Each CDR3 is given without its conserved first and last residue.

V gene	J gene	CDR3 protein
TRBV5-6	TRBJ2-2	ASSFGLAGIANTGELF
TRBV25-1	TRBJ2-2	ASRGAETNTGELF
TRBV30	TRBJ1-2	AWSRGYGYT
TRBV5-1	TRBJ1-1	ASSLVSGNTEAF
TRBV10-3	TRBJ2-3	AISEIRGSADTQY
TRBV10-3	TRBJ2-3	AISESKDTQY
TRBV11-2	TRBJ2-1	ASSLERLDSYNEQF
TRBV6-1	TRBJ1-1	ATEEDREAF
TRBV29-1	TRBJ1-2	SFSGVNYGYT
TRBV25-1	TRBJ1-2	ASAGQGSYGYT
TRBV4-3	TRBJ1-2	ASSQEFGIDYGYT
TRBV12-3/TRBV12-4	TRBJ1-1	ASSSTGEAF
TRBV5-4	TRBJ2-1	ASSLERLGPSYNEQF
TRBV29-1	TRBJ2-6	SVEGTGNGANVLT